These 20 T cell receptor beta chains came from one sample sequenced in a study of cytomegalovirus exposure and HLA in healthy donors. This PCR relied on a set of 60 Vbeta primers and 13 Jbeta primers. This table comes from immunoSEQ multiplex PCR, and its TCRdb copy is limited to in-frame clones, with some not included. The table lists 120,000 to 150,000 clones, about 78% of them singletons. Sequencing was done on a sample of PBMCs. These receptors all stem from a male donor in good health and CMV-seronegative.

V is TRBV30 and J is TRBJ1-1; D call uncertain. V gave up 2 bases and J gave up 8 bases, with 9 bases separating them. The CDR3 sequence is 11 residues long. CDR1 and CDR2 (germline): GTSNPN, SVGIG (reference sequence). The CDR3 loop reads CAWSRPGEAFF. In nucleotides, the CDR3 is TGTGCCTGGAGTCGCCCAGGAGAAGCTTTCTTT.

This chain links TRBV6-1 with TRBJ1-5, with a weak D call TRBD1 (5 bases). Deletions cut 6 bases from V and 3 bases from J, with 9 bases between. Germline V gene lookup returns CDR1 MNHNS and CDR2 SASEGT. The CDR3 covers 13 residues. The CDR3 sequence is CASRDSLNQPQHF. The CDR3 DNA follows: TGTGCCAGCAGAGACAGCCTCAATCAGCCCCAGCATTTT.

The chain uses TRBV9 and TRBJ1-1; D possibly corresponds to TRBD1 (6 bases). Germline CDR1 reads SGDLS; CDR2 reads YYNGEE. V dropped 0 bases and J dropped 2 bases, with 14 bases sitting between them. The CDR3 runs 16 residues. CDR3 bases: TGTGCCAGCAGCGTAGACAGGGACACACTCAACACTGAAGCTTTCTTT. It is translated as CASSVDRDTLNTEAFF.

This clone appeared a few times. The V and J genes are TRBV7-9 and TRBJ2-1; 7 bases are shared with TRBD2. Per the germline V gene, CDR1 is SEHNR and CDR2 is FQNEAQ (reference sequence). This CDR3 comprises 12 residues. The V and J ends lost 7 bases and 9 bases, in that order; junction bases with no gene match: 6. DNA of the CDR3: TGTGCCAGCACCCCTTCGGGGGGTGAGCAGTTCTTC. Translated, it gives CASTPSGGEQFF.

The chain recombines TRBV7-2 with TRBJ1-3; D is possibly TRBD1 (5 bases). The ends were cut back, 6 bases at V and 1 base at J, with 7 bases in the middle. The CDR3 spans 13 residues. Germline values: CDR1 SGHTA, CDR2 FQGNSA. The chain's CDR3 is CASRQGSGNTIYF. In DNA, the CDR3 is TGTGCCAGCAGGCAGGGATCTGGAAACACCATATATTTT.

This chain connects TRBV29-1 to TRBJ2-3; 10 bases agree with TRBD1. V shed 1 base, J shed 6 bases, and the junction held 16 bases outside the gene matches. There are 18 residues in the CDR3. Germline V gene sequence: CDR1 SQVTM, CDR2 ANQGSEA. CDR3 in DNA: TGCAGCGTTGAAGTTCCGACAGGGGGCCTCTTGGTCGGGGATACGCAGTATTTT. It codes for CSVEVPTGGLLVGDTQYF.

This chain links TRBV9 with TRBJ1-2, with TRBD1 matching 12 bases. CDR1 and CDR2 (germline): SGDLS, YYNGEE. V was clipped by 1 base and J by 6 bases; unmatched bases: 4. There are 15 residues in the CDR3. The DNA of the CDR3 is TGTGCCAGCAGCGTATCGGGACAGGGGGCAAATGGCTACACCTTC. It is translated as CASSVSGQGANGYTF.

This clone was seen only a few times. V gene TRBV5-1 combines with J gene TRBJ2-7; D might be TRBD2 (6 bases). Germline assignment: CDR1 SGHRS and CDR2 YFSETQ. Trimming removed 5 bases from V and 4 bases from J, with 7 bases in between. The CDR3 is 11 amino acids. Here the CDR3 reads CASSRGYEQYF. CDR3 DNA: TGCGCCAGCAGTCGGGGGTACGAGCAGTACTTC.

This clone was observed a few times. The V call is TRBV12-5, the J call TRBJ2-5, with 10 bases fitting TRBD2. V gave up 1 base and J gave up 4 bases; unmatched junction bases: 15. The CDR3 contains 19 residues. Germline CDR1 and CDR2: LGHNT and FRNRAP. The CDR3 coding sequence is TGTGCTAGTGGTTTGGATTCGGGACTAGCGTGGAGGCAGGGAGAGACCCAGTACTTC. It translates to CASGLDSGLAWRQGETQYF. Variable domain in full (rest from reference TRBV12-5 and TRBJ2-5): DARVTQTPRHKVTEMGQEVTMRCQPILGHNTVFWYRQTMMQGLELLAYFRNRAPLDDSGMPKDRFSAEMPDATLATLKIQPSEPRDSAVYFCASGLDSGLAWRQGETQYFGPGTRLLVL.

The chain is built from TRBV4-3 and TRBJ1-1; D unresolved. CDR1 and CDR2 from the germline V gene are LGHNA and YSLEER. This CDR3 is built from 13 residues. Trimming took off 2 bases at V and 5 bases at J, with 9 bases between the two ends. The CDR3 nucleotides are TGCGCCAGCAGCCAATATCAGAGGACTGAAGCTTTCTTT. It is translated as CASSQYQRTEAFF.

V and J are TRBV6-5 and TRBJ2-1; D gene unclear. The germline V gene encodes CDR1 MNHEY and CDR2 SVGAGI. This CDR3 spans 11 amino acids. Trimming took 9 bases from V and 10 from J, leaving 13 bases between them. The CDR3, as DNA: TGTGCCAGTCGACACGCTGCGGAGCAGTTCTTC. Amino acid sequence: CASRHAAEQFF.

The chain combines TRBV11-2 with TRBJ1-3, with 7 bases fitting TRBD1. Germline CDR1 is SGHAT and CDR2 is FQNNGV. With V trimmed by 5 bases and J by 2 bases, 6 bases remained unmatched. The CDR3 covers 15 residues. The CDR3 bases are TGTGCCAGCAGCATAACAGGGGAAACTGGAAACACCATATATTTT. This codes for CASSITGETGNTIYF.

The table lists this clone with a few counts. The chain links TRBV6-4 to TRBJ2-1; TRBD2 might be the D (5 bases). The CDR3 is made up of 12 amino acids. Between the trimmed V and J ends, which lost 5 bases and 9 bases, there was a span of 11 bases. Germline CDR1 reads MRHNA; CDR2 reads SNTAGT. The CDR3: CASSRTPGEQFF. Here the CDR3 DNA reads TGTGCCAGCAGTAGGACTCCGGGTGAGCAGTTCTTC.

This clone was seen only once. The V gene is TRBV19, the J gene TRBJ1-1, with D possibly TRBD1 on 5 matching bases. The CDR3 sequence is 16 residues long. The ends were cut back, 4 bases at V and 0 bases at J, with 15 bases in the middle. The germline gives CDR1 LNHDA, CDR2 SQIVND (reference sequence). Here the CDR3 DNA reads TGTGCCAGTAGTAGAGGAGGGGCTGAGCTGAACACTGAAGCTTTCTTT. Translated, it gives CASSRGGAELNTEAFF.

For the CDR3, the DNA is TGTGCCAGCAGCTCCTCGCGGGGGGGGCTTAAGGGCTACGAGCAGTACTTC. This codes for CASSSSRGGLKGYEQYF. The chain joins TRBV7-8 to TRBJ2-7; 9 nucleotides line up with TRBD2. CDR1 is SGHVS and CDR2 is FQNEAQ in the germline V gene. This CDR3 spans 17 amino acids. The V segment lost 4 bases and the J segment 3 bases; nucleotides outside the gene matches: 13.

The chain couples TRBV14 to TRBJ1-3; the match to TRBD1 covers 7 bases. Germline CDR1 SGHDN, CDR2 FVKESK. There are 16 residues in the CDR3. Trimming cost V 1 base and J 4 bases; bases outside gene matches: 7. CDR3 region: CASSQVQTGYGNTIYF. In DNA, the CDR3 is TGTGCCAGCAGCCAAGTCCAGACAGGGTACGGAAACACCATATATTTT.

The chain has TRBV5-4 and TRBJ2-3; TRBD2 matches 12 bases. The V segment lost 4 bases and the J segment 2 bases; nucleotides outside the gene matches: 8. Germline-derived CDR1 and CDR2 are SGHNT and YYREEE (reference sequence). The CDR3 is 17 amino acids. DNA of the CDR3: TGTGCCAGCAGCATGGGACTAGCGGGCTGGGACACAGATACGCAGTATTTT. It translates to CASSMGLAGWDTDTQYF.

V gene TRBV10-3 combines with J gene TRBJ2-7, with a weak D call TRBD2 (5 bases). The length of the CDR3 is 12 residues. Germline CDR1 and CDR2: ENHRY and SYGVKD. V shed 6 bases and J shed 6 bases, with 12 bases lying between them. As DNA, the CDR3 is TGTGCCATCAGCGGGAACTCGCGCGAGCAGTACTTC. It encodes CAISGNSREQYF.

This sequence joins TRBV30 and TRBJ2-2, with unresolved D. The germline V gene has CDR1 GTSNPN and CDR2 SVGIG (reference sequence). Trimming stripped 0 bases from V and 0 bases from J, with 8 bases between. This CDR3 comprises 15 residues. The DNA for the CDR3 is TGTGCCTGGAGTGTCACGAGCGCGAACACCGGGGAGCTGTTTTTT. Translated: CAWSVTSANTGELFF. Combining the CDR3 with reference TRBV30 and TRBJ2-2 gives the whole variable domain SQTIHQWPATLVQPVGSPLSLECTVEGTSNPNLYWYRQAAGRGLQLLFYSVGIGQISSEVPQNLSASRPQDRQFILSSKKLLLSDSGFYLCAWSVTSANTGELFFGEGSRLTVL.

The rearrangement joins TRBV6-5 to TRBJ2-1, with a possible D match to TRBD2 (5 bases). Germline V gene lookup returns CDR1 MNHEY and CDR2 SVGAGI. Trimming removed 3 bases at V and 6 bases at J, with 15 bases between. CDR3 length: 15 amino acids. The CDR3, as DNA: TGTGCCAGCAGTTATTTGGGAGCAAGTAGCAATGAGCAGTTCTTC. Its translation: CASSYLGASSNEQFF.